These 29 T cell receptor beta chains originate from one sample sequenced in a study of blood T cells in healthy people across ages. PCR was performed a second time for about 7 to 12 cycles using a sample-barcoded 5' primer and a J-beta primer mix. TCRdb recomputed calls from the 5' RACE reads with MiXCR, one row per CDR3 protein. The table shows about 800,000 distinct CDR3 sequences, with nearly 60% occurring only once. The sequencing sample was made of blood. Receptors originate from a man aged 25-45 years in good health.

The rearrangement links TRBV7-2 to TRBJ2-7, with 8 bases aligning to TRBD2. V was clipped by 2 bases and J by 1 base; unmatched bases: 4. Germline assignment: CDR1 SGHTA and CDR2 FQGNSA. This CDR3 spans 15 amino acids. The CDR3 nucleotides are TGTGCCAGCAGCTTACTGGGACTAGGGTCCTACGAGCAGTACTTC. Translating it yields CASSLLGLGSYEQYF. Based on the CDR3 plus reference TRBV7-2 and TRBJ2-7, the full variable domain is GAGVSQSPSNKVTEKGKDVELRCDPISGHTALYWYRQSLGQGLEFLIYFQGNSAPDKSGLPSDRFSAERTGGSVSTLTIQRTQQEDSAVYLCASSLLGLGSYEQYFGPGTRLTVT.

This chain connects TRBV29-1 to TRBJ2-7; 8 nucleotides line up with TRBD1. The CDR3 runs 15 residues. The trim removed 6 bases at V and 5 bases at J, leaving 15 bases unmatched. Germline CDR1 SQVTM, CDR2 ANQGSEA. For the CDR3, the DNA is TGCAGCGTAGTACCCGACAGGGGACCTTCCGACGAGCAGTACTTC. Protein: CSVVPDRGPSDEQYF.

This chain links TRBV15 with TRBJ2-6; D call uncertain. This CDR3 has 16 residues. Trimming pared 0 bases from V and 4 bases from J, leaving 10 bases between. CDR1 and CDR2 from the germline V gene are LNHNV and YYDKDF (reference sequence). CDR3: CATSRDSPAGANVLTF. The CDR3 nucleotides are TGTGCCACCAGCAGAGATTCACCGGCCGGGGCCAACGTCCTGACTTTC.

V usage is TRBV20-1 and J usage is TRBJ2-3; no clear D. Germline V gives CDR1 DFQATT, CDR2 SNEGSKA (reference sequence). V was clipped by 5 bases and J by 0 bases, with 6 bases between them. There are 12 residues in the CDR3. Written as DNA, the CDR3 is TGCAGTGCTGCACTGAGCACAGATACGCAGTATTTT. Encoded protein: CSAALSTDTQYF.

The rearrangement links TRBV11-3 to TRBJ2-1, with TRBD2 as a possible D gene (5 bases). The CDR3 extends over 16 amino acids. Germline V gene lookup returns CDR1 SGHNT and CDR2 YENEEA. V gave up 1 base and J gave up 4 bases, with 14 bases separating them. The CDR3 loop reads CASSLVLSEGYNEQFF. Written as DNA, the CDR3 is TGTGCCAGCAGCTTAGTTCTTAGCGAAGGATACAATGAGCAGTTCTTC.

On this clonotype itself: A read error may account for a junction end that differs from germline. This sequence joins TRBV13 and TRBJ2-7, with D perhaps assigned TRBD1 or TRBD2 (5 bases each). Germline CDR1 PRHDT, CDR2 FYEKMQ (reference sequence). The CDR3 contains 15 residues. The chain's CDR3 is CASSLGPGRQCEQYF. Written as DNA, the CDR3 is TGTGCCAGCAGTTTAGGCCCGGGGCGGCAATGCGAGCAGTACTTC.

The chain employs TRBV25-1 and TRBJ2-5; no definite D call. This CDR3 contains 12 residues. Trimming pared 3 bases from V and 13 bases from J, leaving 15 bases between. Germline V CDR1 and CDR2: MGHDK, SYGVNS. The CDR3 DNA sequence: TGTGCCAGCAGTGATGGGAATTACGAGCGGTACTTC. Protein: CASSDGNYERYF.

The V call is TRBV6-5, the J call TRBJ2-1; 7 positions match TRBD2. This CDR3 has 19 residues. The V gene's germline CDR1 is MNHEY and CDR2 SVGAGI. J was trimmed by 2 bases and V by 0 bases; bases with no gene match: 13. Here the CDR3 DNA reads TGTGCCAGCAGTTACTCTCGCCGAGCCGGGACTACTGCCTACAATGAGCAGTTCTTC. Protein: CASSYSRRAGTTAYNEQFF.

The V and J genes are TRBV29-1 and TRBJ2-5, with 9 bases matching TRBD1. Looked up from germline, CDR1 is SQVTM and CDR2 is ANQGSEA. The CDR3 has 14 amino acids. V shed 7 bases, J shed 12 bases, and the junction held 18 bases outside the gene matches. DNA of the CDR3: TGCAGCGCCAGCTTAGGACAGGGGCCTCCCCCTGAGTACTTC. Its translation: CSASLGQGPPPEYF.

The chain joins TRBV11-1 to TRBJ1-1; D uncertain. V was clipped by 2 bases and J by 1 base, with 11 bases between them. CDR1 and CDR2 (germline): SGHAT, FQDESV (reference sequence). This CDR3 region has 15 residues. The CDR3 protein is CASSLKGVRNTEAFF. The CDR3 nucleotides read TGTGCCAGCAGCTTAAAAGGAGTTCGGAACACTGAAGCTTTCTTT.

The rearrangement joins TRBV20-1 to TRBJ2-5; either TRBD1 or TRBD2 may supply D (5 bases each). With 3 bases removed from V and 2 bases from J, the gap between germline ends came to 16 bases. There are 15 residues in the CDR3. The germline gives CDR1 DFQATT, CDR2 SNEGSKA (reference sequence). The CDR3, as DNA: TGCAGTGCTAGTGGGGCGGGCAGGAAACAAGAGACCCAGTACTTC. Translation gives CSASGAGRKQETQYF.

This clonotype was recorded a few times. The chain joins TRBV6-2 or TRBV6-3 to TRBJ1-1; D remains ambiguous. The CDR3 runs to 13 residues. Trimming removed 3 bases at V and 4 bases at J, with 9 bases between. CDR1 and CDR2 (germline): MNHEY, SVGEGT. The CDR3 nucleotides are TGTGCCAGCAGTTATGGGAGGGTCACTGAAGCTTTCTTT. Its translation is CASSYGRVTEAFF.

The J gene is TRBJ1-2, the V gene TRBV12-3 or TRBV12-4; D not resolved. The germline V and J ends were trimmed by 3 bases and 8 bases, with 10 bases remaining between them. The CDR3 spans 12 residues. The CDR3 loop reads CASSFEVRGYTF. The CDR3 DNA reads as TGTGCCAGCAGTTTCGAGGTCCGAGGCTACACCTTC.

The rearrangement uses TRBV27 and TRBJ2-1; TRBD1 is a possible D gene (5 bases). This CDR3 has 13 residues. CDR1 is MNHEY and CDR2 is SMNVEV in the germline V gene (reference sequence). Trimming removed 7 bases from V and 9 bases from J, with 16 bases in between. CDR3 bases: TGTGCCAGCACCCAGGGTGTTCGTGGTGAGCAGTTCTTC. Its protein product is CASTQGVRGEQFF.

This clonotype has just a few counts. The V gene is TRBV24-1, the J gene TRBJ2-3; D might be TRBD1 or TRBD2, each matching 6 bases. The CDR3 covers 14 residues. The V and J ends lost 5 bases and 0 bases respectively, with 8 bases between them. Germline assignment: CDR1 KGHDR and CDR2 SFDVKD. This CDR3 reads CATSVGGSTDTQYF. CDR3 nucleotide sequence: TGTGCCACCAGTGTAGGGGGGAGCACAGATACGCAGTATTTT.

The chain carries TRBV28 and TRBJ2-4, with D possibly being TRBD1 (6 bases). V was cut by 5 bases and J by 13 bases, with 24 bases left in between. CDR1 is MDHEN and CDR2 is SYDVKM in the germline V gene. The CDR3 length is 15 residues. The CDR3 coding sequence is TGTGCCAGCAGTCCCCCGGGGACAACTAGTAAATTACAGTACTTC. Its protein is CASSPPGTTSKLQYF.

CDR3 bases: TGTGCCAGCAGCCCATACTCTAGCGGGAGCTCAGAGACCCAGTACTTC. Translation: CASSPYSSGSSETQYF. V gene TRBV7-8 combines with J gene TRBJ2-5, with 10 bases aligning to TRBD2. CDR1 and CDR2 from the germline V gene are SGHVS and FQNEAQ. The CDR3 consists of 16 residues. The V and J ends lost 5 bases and 4 bases, in that order; junction bases with no gene match: 10.

V gene TRBV6-2 or TRBV6-3 combines with J gene TRBJ2-7, with D unresolved. The CDR3 is made up of 11 amino acids. Trimming cost V 6 bases and J 7 bases, with 10 bases left between them. CDR1 and CDR2 (germline): MNHEY, SVGEGT. This CDR3 is CASRWREEQYF. The DNA for the CDR3 is TGTGCCAGCAGATGGAGAGAGGAGCAGTACTTC.

The sample holds a few counts of this clonotype. V and J are TRBV29-1 and TRBJ2-1; D gene uncertain. V was cut by 5 bases and J by 2 bases, with 10 bases left in between. The CDR3 has 13 residues. The germline V gene has CDR1 SQVTM and CDR2 ANQGSEA. In nucleotides, the CDR3 is TGCAGCGTTTACCCCGTTGCCTACAATGAGCAGTTCTTC. This sequence encodes CSVYPVAYNEQFF.

This rearrangement joins TRBV29-1 to TRBJ2-7; 7 bases match TRBD2. The CDR3 spans 13 residues. The J segment lost 2 bases and the V segment lost 4 bases, leaving 5 bases of the junction unmatched. Germline CDR1 and CDR2: SQVTM and ANQGSEA. The CDR3 sequence is CSVVSGTAYEQYF. The CDR3 DNA sequence: TGCAGCGTTGTAAGCGGGACGGCCTACGAGCAGTACTTC.

In its sample, this clonotype was seen a few times. The chain joins TRBV9 to TRBJ1-2, with D maybe TRBD1 (6 bases). CDR1 is SGDLS, CDR2 YYNGEE, per germline. The CDR3 consists of 14 residues. The V end was cut by 4 bases, the J end by 1 base, with 11 bases between. The CDR3 region has the DNA TGTGCCAGCAGCAATACCAGGGGTAACTATGGCTACACCTTC. Residues: CASSNTRGNYGYTF.

In nucleotides, the CDR3 is TGTGCCAGCGCGCCGTCGGGGGTCTCTACCTACGAGCAGTACTTC. Protein sequence: CASAPSGVSTYEQYF. The chain employs TRBV6-4 and TRBJ2-7, with D maybe TRBD2 (6 bases). V was cut by 8 bases and J by 2 bases, with 19 bases left in between. Per germline, CDR1 MRHNA and CDR2 SNTAGT. The CDR3 is 15 amino acids.

The J gene is TRBJ2-7, the V gene TRBV11-1, with 8 bases matching TRBD1. From germline, CDR1 is SGHAT and CDR2 FQDESV (reference sequence). This CDR3 contains 16 residues. V gave up 5 bases and J gave up 4 bases; unmatched junction bases: 13. The CDR3 loop is CASSDRTGLLRYEQYF. The CDR3 DNA sequence: TGTGCCAGCAGCGACCGGACAGGGCTCCTCAGGTACGAGCAGTACTTC.

The rearrangement uses TRBV3-1 and TRBJ2-3, with TRBD2 identical over 11 bases. Germline V gene sequence: CDR1 LGHDT, CDR2 YNNKEL (reference sequence). CDR3 size: 18 residues. Losses at the gene ends were 3 bases for V and 3 bases for J; bases not matched to a gene: 11. CDR3 amino acids: CASSQWLAGGGETDTQYF. CDR3 DNA sequence: TGTGCCAGCAGCCAGTGGCTAGCGGGAGGTGGAGAAACAGATACGCAGTATTTT.

The rearrangement joins TRBV29-1 to TRBJ2-3; 8 bases fit TRBD2. The V segment lost 5 bases and the J segment 4 bases; nucleotides outside the gene matches: 2. Looked up from germline, CDR1 is SQVTM and CDR2 is ANQGSEA. CDR3 length: 12 residues. The CDR3 DNA reads TGCAGCGTTTACGGGGGGGCAGATACGCAGTATTTT. Amino acid sequence: CSVYGGADTQYF.

This clonotype was recorded a few times. V is TRBV5-1 and J is TRBJ2-5, with D maybe TRBD1 (6 bases). The CDR3 sequence is 16 residues long. The germline V and J ends were trimmed by 3 bases and 3 bases, with 18 bases remaining between them. Germline CDR1 SGHRS, CDR2 YFSETQ. CDR3 amino acids: CASSSGSSDSKETQYF. The CDR3 DNA is TGCGCCAGCAGCTCCGGGTCGTCGGACAGCAAAGAGACCCAGTACTTC.

The chain employs TRBV9 and TRBJ2-7; weak D call: TRBD1 (5 bases). Germline-derived CDR1 and CDR2 are SGDLS and YYNGEE. The CDR3 runs to 12 residues. Deletions cut 3 bases from V and 6 bases from J, with 10 bases between. The CDR3 loop reads CASSGTGSEQYF. CDR3 sequence (DNA): TGTGCCAGCAGCGGCACAGGATCCGAGCAGTACTTC.

The chain recombines TRBV5-5 with TRBJ2-1, with 8 bases that match TRBD1. The germline V gene encodes CDR1 SGHKS and CDR2 YYEKEE (reference sequence). The length of the CDR3 is 15 residues. With V trimmed by 2 bases and J by 8 bases, 9 bases remained unmatched. DNA of the CDR3: TGTGCCAGCAGCTTTGACAGGGGCATGACATATGAGCAGTTCTTC. It specifies CASSFDRGMTYEQFF. Full variable domain (outside the CDR3, taken from reference TRBV5-5 and TRBJ2-1): DAGVTQSPTHLIKTRGQQVTLRCSPISGHKSVSWYQQVLGQGPQFIFQYYEKEERGRGNFPDRFSARQFPNYSSELNVNALLLGDSALYLCASSFDRGMTYEQFFGPGTRLTVL.

V is TRBV7-2 and J is TRBJ1-5; D remains unclear. V shed 2 bases and J shed 7 bases, with 18 bases lying between them. CDR1 is SGHTA and CDR2 is FQGNSA in the germline V gene. The CDR3 sequence is 16 residues long. CDR3 sequence (DNA): TGTGCCAGCAGCTTAAACGTCGGGGTCGCTCCCCAGCCCCAGCATTTT. This translates into CASSLNVGVAPQPQHF.